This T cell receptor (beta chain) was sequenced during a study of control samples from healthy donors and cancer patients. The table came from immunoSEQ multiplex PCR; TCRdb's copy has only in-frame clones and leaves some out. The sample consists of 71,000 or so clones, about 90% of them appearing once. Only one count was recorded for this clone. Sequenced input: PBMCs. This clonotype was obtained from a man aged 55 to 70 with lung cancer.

The CDR3 coding sequence is TGCGCCAGCAGCAGAACAGGGGGCTGGGAGACCCAGTACTTC. Translated, it gives CASSRTGGWETQYF. The chain carries TRBV5-1 and TRBJ2-5; 9 nucleotides line up with TRBD1. Germline values: CDR1 SGHRS, CDR2 YFSETQ. With 4 bases clipped from V and 5 bases from J, the junction kept 6 bases outside the gene matches. The CDR3 covers 14 residues.